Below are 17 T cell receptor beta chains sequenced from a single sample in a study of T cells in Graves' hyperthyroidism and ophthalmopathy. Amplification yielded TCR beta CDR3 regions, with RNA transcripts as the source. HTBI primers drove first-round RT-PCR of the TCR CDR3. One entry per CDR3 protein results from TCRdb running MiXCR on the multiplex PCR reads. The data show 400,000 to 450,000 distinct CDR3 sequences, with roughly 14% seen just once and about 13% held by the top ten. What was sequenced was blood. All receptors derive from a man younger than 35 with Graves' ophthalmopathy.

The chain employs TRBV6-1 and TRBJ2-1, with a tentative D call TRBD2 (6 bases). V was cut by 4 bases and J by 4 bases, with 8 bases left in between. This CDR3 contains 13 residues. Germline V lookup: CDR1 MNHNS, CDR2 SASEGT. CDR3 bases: TGTGCCAGCAGTGTGGGGGGATACAATGAGCAGTTCTTC. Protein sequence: CASSVGGYNEQFF.

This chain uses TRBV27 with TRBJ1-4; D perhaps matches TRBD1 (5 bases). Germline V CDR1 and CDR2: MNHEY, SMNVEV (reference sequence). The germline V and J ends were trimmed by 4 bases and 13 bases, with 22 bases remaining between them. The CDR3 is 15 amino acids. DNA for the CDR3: TGTGCCAGCAGTTCCCTCCCCCCCGGACACGACGTACTGTTTTTT. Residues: CASSSLPPGHDVLFF.

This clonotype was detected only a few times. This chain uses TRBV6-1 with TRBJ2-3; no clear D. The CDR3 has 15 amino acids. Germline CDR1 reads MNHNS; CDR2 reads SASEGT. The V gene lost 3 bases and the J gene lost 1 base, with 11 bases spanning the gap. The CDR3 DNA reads TGTGCCAGCAGTGAGATCGATGGTGGCACAGATACGCAGTATTTT. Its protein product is CASSEIDGGTDTQYF.

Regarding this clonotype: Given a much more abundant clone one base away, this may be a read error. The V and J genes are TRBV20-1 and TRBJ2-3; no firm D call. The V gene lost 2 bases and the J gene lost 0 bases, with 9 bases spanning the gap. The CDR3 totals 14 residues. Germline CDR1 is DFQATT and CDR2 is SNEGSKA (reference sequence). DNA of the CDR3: TGCAGTGCTAGATTCCCAGCGAGCACAGATACGCAGTATTTT. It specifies CSARFPASTDTQYF.

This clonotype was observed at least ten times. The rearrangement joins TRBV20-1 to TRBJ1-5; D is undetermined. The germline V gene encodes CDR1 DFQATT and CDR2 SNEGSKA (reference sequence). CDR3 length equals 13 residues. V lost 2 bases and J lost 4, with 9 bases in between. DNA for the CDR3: TGCAGTGCTAGACCCCAGGAAAATCAGCCCCAGCATTTT. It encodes CSARPQENQPQHF.

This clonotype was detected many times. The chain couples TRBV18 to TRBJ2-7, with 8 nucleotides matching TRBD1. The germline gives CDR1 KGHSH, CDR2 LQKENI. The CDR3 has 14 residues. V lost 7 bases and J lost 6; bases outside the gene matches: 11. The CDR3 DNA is TGTGCCAGCTTCACCACCCCGGACAGGGTCGAGCAGTACTTC. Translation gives CASFTTPDRVEQYF.

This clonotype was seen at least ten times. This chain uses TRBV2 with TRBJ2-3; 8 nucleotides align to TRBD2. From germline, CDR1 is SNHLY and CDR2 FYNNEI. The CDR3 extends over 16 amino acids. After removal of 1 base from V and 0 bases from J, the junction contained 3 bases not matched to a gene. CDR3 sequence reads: CASSEGASGSTDTQYF. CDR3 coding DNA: TGTGCCAGCAGTGAAGGGGCTAGCGGGAGCACAGATACGCAGTATTTT.

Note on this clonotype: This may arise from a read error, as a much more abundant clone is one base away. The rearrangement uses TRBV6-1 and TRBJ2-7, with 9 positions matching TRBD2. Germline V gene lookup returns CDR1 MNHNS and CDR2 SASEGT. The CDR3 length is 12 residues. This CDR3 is CANSPGLAEQYF. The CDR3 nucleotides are TGTGCCAACAGTCCGGGACTAGCCGAGCAGTACTTC.

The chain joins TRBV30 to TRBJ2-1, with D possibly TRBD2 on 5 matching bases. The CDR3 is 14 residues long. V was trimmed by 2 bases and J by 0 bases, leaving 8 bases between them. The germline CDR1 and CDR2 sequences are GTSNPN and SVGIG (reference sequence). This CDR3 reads CAWSSGSSYNEQFF. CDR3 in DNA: TGTGCCTGGAGTTCGGGGAGCTCCTACAATGAGCAGTTCTTC.

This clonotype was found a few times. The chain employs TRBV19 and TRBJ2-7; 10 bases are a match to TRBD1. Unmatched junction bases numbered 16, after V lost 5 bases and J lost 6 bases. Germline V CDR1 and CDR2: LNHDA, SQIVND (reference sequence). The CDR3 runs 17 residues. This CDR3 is CASSPRAGTGVLLEQYF. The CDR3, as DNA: TGTGCCAGTAGTCCTCGAGCCGGGACAGGGGTTCTTCTCGAGCAGTACTTC.

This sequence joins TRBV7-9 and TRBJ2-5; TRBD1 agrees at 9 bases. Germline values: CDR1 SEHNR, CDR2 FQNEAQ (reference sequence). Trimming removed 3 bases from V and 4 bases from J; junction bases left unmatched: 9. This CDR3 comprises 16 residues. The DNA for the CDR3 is TGTGCCAGCAGCTTTGGGCAGAAGGACAGGGGAGAGACCCAGTACTTC. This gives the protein CASSFGQKDRGETQYF.

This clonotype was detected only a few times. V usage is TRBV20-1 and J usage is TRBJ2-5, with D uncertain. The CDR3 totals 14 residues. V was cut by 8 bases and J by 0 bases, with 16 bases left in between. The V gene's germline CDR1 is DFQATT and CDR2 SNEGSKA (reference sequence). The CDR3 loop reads CSIARSVYQETQYF. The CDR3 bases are TGCAGTATAGCTAGGTCGGTCTACCAAGAGACCCAGTACTTC.

CDR3 residues: CASSPGQGAGEQFF. CDR3 bases: TGTGCCAGCAGCCCGGGACAGGGGGCAGGTGAGCAGTTCTTC. V is TRBV7-2 and J is TRBJ2-1, with 12 bases that match TRBD1. Germline CDR1 and CDR2: SGHTA and FQGNSA. The trim removed 5 bases at V and 9 bases at J, leaving 5 bases unmatched. CDR3 size: 14 residues.

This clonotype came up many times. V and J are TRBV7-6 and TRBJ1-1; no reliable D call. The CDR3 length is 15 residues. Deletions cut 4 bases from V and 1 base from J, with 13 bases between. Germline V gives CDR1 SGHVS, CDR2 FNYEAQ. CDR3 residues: CASSSFLAPNTEAFF. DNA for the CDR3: TGTGCCAGCAGCTCATTTCTGGCTCCGAACACTGAAGCTTTCTTT.

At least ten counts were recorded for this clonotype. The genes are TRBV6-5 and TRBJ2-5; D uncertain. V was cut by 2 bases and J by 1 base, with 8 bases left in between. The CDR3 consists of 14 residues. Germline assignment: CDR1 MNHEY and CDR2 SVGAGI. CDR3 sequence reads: CASSYMSPQETQYF. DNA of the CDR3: TGTGCCAGCAGTTACATGAGTCCCCAAGAGACCCAGTACTTC.

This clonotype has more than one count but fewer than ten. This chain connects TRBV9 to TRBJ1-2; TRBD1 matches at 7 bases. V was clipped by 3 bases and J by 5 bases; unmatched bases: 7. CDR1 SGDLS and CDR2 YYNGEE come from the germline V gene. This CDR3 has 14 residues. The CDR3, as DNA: TGTGCCAGCAGCGCCCGGGACAGTGCATATGGCTACACCTTC. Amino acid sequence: CASSARDSAYGYTF.

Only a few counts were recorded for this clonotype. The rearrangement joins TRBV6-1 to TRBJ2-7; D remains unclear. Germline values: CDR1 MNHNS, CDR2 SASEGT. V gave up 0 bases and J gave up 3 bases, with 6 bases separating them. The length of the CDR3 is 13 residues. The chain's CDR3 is CASSEAPYYEQYF. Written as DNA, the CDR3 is TGTGCCAGCAGTGAAGCTCCTTACTACGAGCAGTACTTC.